Below, 13 T cell receptor beta chains from the same sample are listed, as sequenced in a study of T cell responses to AZD1222 COVID-19 vaccine. This table comes from immunoSEQ multiplex PCR, and its TCRdb copy is limited to in-frame clones, with some not included. Among roughly 120,000 clones listed, 80% to 90% were seen once. The specimen comprised peripheral blood, sampled on day 0 of AZD1222 vaccination. These TCRs come from an adult in good health.

V usage is TRBV2 and J usage is TRBJ2-6, with D tentatively TRBD2 (6 bases). V lost 7 bases and J lost 4, with 17 bases in between. From germline, CDR1 is SNHLY and CDR2 FYNNEI. The CDR3 consists of 16 residues. CDR3 loop: CASTEWGTAGANVLTF. In nucleotides, the CDR3 is TGTGCCAGCACTGAGTGGGGGACTGCAGGGGCCAACGTCCTGACTTTC.

The chain uses TRBV9 and TRBJ1-3; D remains ambiguous. CDR1 is SGDLS and CDR2 is YYNGEE in the germline V gene. This CDR3 has 14 amino acids. Trimming removed 3 bases at V and 0 bases at J, with 7 bases between. The CDR3 loop reads CASSAETSGNTIYF. CDR3 nucleotide sequence: TGTGCCAGCAGCGCCGAGACCTCTGGAAACACCATATATTTT. Supplemented by reference TRBV9 and TRBJ1-3, the full variable domain reads DSGVTQTPKHLITATGQRVTLRCSPRSGDLSVYWYQQSLDQGLQFLIQYYNGEERAKGNILERFSAQQFPDLHSELNLSSLELGDSALYFCASSAETSGNTIYFGEGSWLTVV.

The count of this clone is one. The V call is TRBV18, the J call TRBJ2-1; TRBD2 aligns across 13 bases. Germline lookup yields CDR1 KGHSH and CDR2 LQKENI. J was trimmed by 9 bases and V by 3 bases; bases with no gene match: 8. CDR3 length: 16 residues. CDR3 in DNA: TGTGCCAGCTCACCCCGGACTAGCGGGGGCTTCCTTGAGCAGTTCTTC. The encoded protein is CASSPRTSGGFLEQFF.

The rearrangement joins TRBV18 to TRBJ1-5; 9 positions match TRBD1. CDR3 length: 15 amino acids. With V trimmed by 8 bases and J by 4 bases, 9 bases remained unmatched. Germline CDR1 reads KGHSH; CDR2 reads LQKENI. Here the CDR3 DNA reads TGTGCCAGCACTTGGGGACAGGGTGAAAATCAGCCCCAGCATTTT. Translating it yields CASTWGQGENQPQHF.

The chain recombines TRBV5-1 with TRBJ1-1; possible D gene TRBD1, 6 bases. The CDR3 is made up of 14 amino acids. CDR1 is SGHRS and CDR2 is YFSETQ in the germline V gene. Trimming removed 3 bases at V and 4 bases at J, with 13 bases between. DNA for the CDR3: TGCGCCAGCAGCTCAGCCGGGGGGGCCACTGAAGCTTTCTTT. It encodes CASSSAGGATEAFF.

This chain joins TRBV7-8 and TRBJ1-1; 8 bases map to TRBD1. Losses at the gene ends were 5 bases for V and 3 bases for J; bases not matched to a gene: 5. Germline CDR1 reads SGHVS; CDR2 reads FQNEAQ. This CDR3 is 14 amino acids long. The CDR3 DNA sequence: TGTGCCAGCAGCACCCGGACAGGGCACACTGAAGCTTTCTTT. This encodes CASSTRTGHTEAFF.

This clone was seen more than once but under ten times. The rearrangement uses TRBV2 and TRBJ1-2; no clear D. This CDR3 spans 16 amino acids. Germline CDR1 and CDR2: SNHLY and FYNNEI. Trimming stripped 4 bases from V and 1 base from J, with 16 bases between. For the CDR3, the DNA is TGTGCCAGCAGTGCCTTCTCGGACCTAGTTAACTATGGCTACACCTTC. Translated: CASSAFSDLVNYGYTF.

The rearrangement uses TRBV5-4 and TRBJ1-6; 7 bases are shared with TRBD1. The CDR3 contains 14 residues. Unmatched junction bases numbered 5, after V lost 6 bases and J lost 5 bases. Germline V gives CDR1 SGHNT, CDR2 YYREEE (reference sequence). CDR3 amino acids: CASTKGQHNSPLHF. The CDR3 nucleotides read TGTGCCAGCACCAAGGGACAGCATAATTCACCCCTCCACTTT.

This clone has a handful of counts. The rearrangement links TRBV10-3 to TRBJ1-4, with 7 bases that match TRBD1. Germline CDR1 and CDR2: ENHRY and SYGVKD. With 3 bases clipped from V and 3 bases from J, the junction kept 25 bases outside the gene matches. This CDR3 region has 22 residues. CDR3 sequence: CAISDMLLDRRILPEANEKLFF. The CDR3 DNA follows: TGTGCCATCAGTGACATGTTATTGGACAGGCGCATTCTACCTGAGGCTAATGAAAAACTGTTTTTT.

The chain uses TRBV6-6 and TRBJ2-3; 10 nucleotides align to TRBD2. The CDR3 loop spans 15 amino acids. Germline assignment: CDR1 MNHNY and CDR2 SVGAGI (reference sequence). The V gene end was trimmed by 6 bases and the J gene end by 1 base; junction bases not matched to a gene: 4. The CDR3 DNA reads as TGTGCCAGCAGCTCTAGCGGGGGCGGCACAGATACGCAGTATTTT. Protein sequence: CASSSSGGGTDTQYF.

The chain links TRBV2 to TRBJ2-1; D might be TRBD1 (5 bases). Germline V lookup: CDR1 SNHLY, CDR2 FYNNEI. Trimming removed 6 bases at V and 7 bases at J, with 16 bases between. This CDR3 region has 14 residues. The CDR3 bases are TGTGCCAGCAGCGACGCCCAGGGTTCTAATGAGCAGTTCTTC. Encoded protein: CASSDAQGSNEQFF.

The chain joins TRBV2 to TRBJ2-7, with D maybe TRBD2 (5 bases). Trimming pared 4 bases from V and 6 bases from J, leaving 13 bases between. The CDR3 is 13 amino acids. From germline, CDR1 is SNHLY and CDR2 FYNNEI. CDR3 amino acids: CASSGEGSGEQYF. DNA for the CDR3: TGTGCCAGCAGTGGGGAAGGGAGCGGCGAGCAGTACTTC.

The chain couples TRBV27 to TRBJ1-1, with TRBD1 identical over 8 bases. This CDR3 spans 14 amino acids. Losses at the gene ends were 5 bases for V and 0 bases for J; bases not matched to a gene: 2. Germline-derived CDR1 and CDR2 are MNHEY and SMNVEV (reference sequence). The CDR3: CASSLTGVNTEAFF. The CDR3 DNA sequence: TGTGCCAGCAGTCTGACAGGGGTGAACACTGAAGCTTTCTTT.